The 10 T cell receptor beta chains listed next were all sequenced from one sample in a study of blood T cells in healthy people across ages. Then a second PCR, running about 7 to 11 cycles, was carried out with a sample-barcoded 5' primer and a J-beta primer mix. TCRdb itself ran the 5' RACE reads through MiXCR, one entry per CDR3 protein. The sample holds around 1,800,000 distinct CDR3 sequences; roughly two fifths are singletons and the top ten take roughly 23%. Sequenced input: blood. These receptors originate from a human donor in good health.

This clonotype came up a few times. The chain is built from TRBV20-1 and TRBJ2-5, with D perhaps matching TRBD1 (6 bases). The CDR3 is 14 amino acids. CDR1 is DFQATT and CDR2 is SNEGSKA in the germline V gene (reference sequence). V gave up 6 bases and J gave up 4 bases, with 18 bases separating them. The CDR3 DNA reads as TGCAGTGCCCTGGGACATTTCCCTCGAGAGACCCAGTACTTC. This gives the protein CSALGHFPRETQYF.

The V and J genes are TRBV7-9 and TRBJ2-7; D not certain. V lost 5 bases and J lost 5, with 16 bases in between. Germline values: CDR1 SEHNR, CDR2 FQNEAQ (reference sequence). CDR3 size: 14 residues. CDR3 DNA sequence: TGTGCCAGCAGCCCGAGGCAGGAAGGGAACGAGCAGTACTTC. Translation: CASSPRQEGNEQYF.

The V call is TRBV24-1, the J call TRBJ1-1, with D possibly TRBD1 on 5 matching bases. The germline V gene encodes CDR1 KGHDR and CDR2 SFDVKD. V dropped 9 bases and J dropped 1 base, with 8 bases sitting between them. CDR3 length: 12 amino acids. The CDR3 here is CATAGTNTEAFF. In DNA form, the CDR3 reads TGTGCCACCGCCGGGACGAACACTGAAGCTTTCTTT.

This clonotype has ten or more counts. V and J are TRBV7-2 and TRBJ2-7; D remains ambiguous. V lost 0 bases, J lost 2 bases, and 8 bases lay in between. The CDR3 sequence is 14 residues long. Per germline, CDR1 SGHTA and CDR2 FQGNSA. The CDR3 sequence: CASSLASATYEQYF. The CDR3 region has the DNA TGTGCCAGCAGCTTAGCGTCGGCAACCTACGAGCAGTACTTC.

V gene TRBV7-6 combines with J gene TRBJ1-1; D is possibly TRBD1 (5 bases). Trimming cost V 5 bases and J 1 base, with 14 bases left between them. Germline CDR1 and CDR2: SGHVS and FNYEAQ. The CDR3 extends over 15 amino acids. The CDR3 DNA reads as TGTGCCAGCAGCCCGCTAGACAGCTGGAACACTGAAGCTTTCTTT. It translates to CASSPLDSWNTEAFF.

The chain employs TRBV20-1 and TRBJ2-1, with 8 bases fitting TRBD1. This CDR3 contains 14 residues. Germline CDR1 is DFQATT and CDR2 is SNEGSKA (reference sequence). V was pared by 0 bases and J by 8 bases, with 6 bases of the junction left unmatched. The CDR3 region has the DNA TGCAGTGCTAGAGATCGGACAGGGTGGGATGAGCAGTTCTTC. Amino acid sequence: CSARDRTGWDEQFF.

This clonotype was detected a few times. In DNA form, the CDR3 reads TGCAGTGCCGAACAGGGAACAGATACGCAGTATTTT. Protein: CSAEQGTDTQYF. This chain uses TRBV20-1 with TRBJ2-3, with D possibly being TRBD1 (6 bases). Germline CDR1 is DFQATT and CDR2 is SNEGSKA (reference sequence). Between the trimmed V and J ends, which lost 6 bases and 3 bases, there was a span of 10 bases. CDR3 length: 12 amino acids.

The V call is TRBV4-1, the J call TRBJ2-3; 8 bases are shared with TRBD2. From germline, CDR1 is MGHRA and CDR2 YSYEKL. The CDR3 loop spans 17 amino acids. Trimming cost V 4 bases and J 5 bases; bases outside gene matches: 14. CDR3 bases: TGCGCCAGCAGCCGAGTGATTTCCGGACTAGCTGAAGATACGCAGTATTTT. The encoded protein is CASSRVISGLAEDTQYF.

The rearrangement uses TRBV4-1 and TRBJ1-4; D unresolved. The ends were cut back, 4 bases at V and 4 bases at J, with 10 bases in the middle. Germline CDR1 and CDR2: MGHRA and YSYEKL. This CDR3 has 14 residues. This CDR3 reads CASSLGRNNEKLFF. CDR3 in DNA: TGCGCCAGCAGCCTAGGACGGAATAATGAAAAACTGTTTTTT.

This clonotype came up a few times. V gene TRBV21-1 combines with J gene TRBJ2-3; TRBD1, the D gene given by the table, was not confirmed from the DNA. TRBV21-1 is assigned pseudogene status. The CDR3 is 15 amino acids. CDR3 coding DNA: TGTGCCAGCAGCAAATCGCGCTCCAGGGAAAGGGGGCAGTATTTT. Residues: CASSKSRSRERGQYF.